The source of this TCR beta chain is a study of CD8+CD57+ T cells in acquired aplastic anemia. Patients who underwent sequencing had shown CD8+CD57+ cell expansion by flow cytometry. Researchers used genomic DNA as the template to profile TCR beta VDJ and CDR3. TCRdb reanalysed the reads using MiXCR and keeps one entry per CDR3 protein. The table lists approximately 190,000 distinct CDR3 sequences, 40% to 50% of them singletons. This TCR derives from a human donor with aplastic anemia. Sequencing input: sorted CD4+, CD8+, or CD8+CD57+ T cells (not recorded which) from PBMCs.

The CDR3 coding sequence is TGCAGTGCTAGAGTCCCGGGACTAGAGGCTGATGAGCAGTACTTC. Amino acid sequence: CSARVPGLEADEQYF. The chain uses TRBV20-1 and TRBJ2-7; TRBD2 aligns across 8 bases. Germline V gene data show CDR1 as DFQATT and CDR2 as SNEGSKA (reference sequence). The CDR3 consists of 15 residues. V shed 1 base, J shed 7 bases, and the junction held 12 bases outside the gene matches.